The 21 T cell receptor beta chains below come from one sample, sequenced in a study of blood T cells in healthy people across ages. Next came a second PCR, run for about 7 to 12 cycles, which used a sample-barcoded 5' primer along with a J-beta primer mix. TCRdb analysed the 5' RACE reads with MiXCR anew, one entry per CDR3 protein. Among about 930,000 distinct CDR3 sequences listed, under 35% were seen once. This same sample was also taken into another study, of T cells of mothers and their children.

Input material: blood. The receptor source for this set is a woman in her thirties or forties in good health.

This clonotype was seen a handful of times. The chain is built from TRBV28 and TRBJ1-1; D is ambiguous. The V gene lost 2 bases and the J gene lost 7 bases, with 11 bases spanning the gap. There are 13 residues in the CDR3. CDR1 is MDHEN and CDR2 is SYDVKM in the germline V gene. CDR3 nucleotides: TGTGCCAGCAGTTTAGGGCAGATAGGTGAAGCTTTCTTT. Its protein product is CASSLGQIGEAFF.

This clonotype is a singleton in its sample. Since no conserved phenylalanine or tryptophan closes the CDR3, a read error is the likely cause. This rearrangement joins TRBV29-1 to TRBJ2-5, with 8 nucleotides matching TRBD1. V was pared by 4 bases and J by 5 bases, with 6 bases of the junction left unmatched. Germline V gene sequence: CDR1 SQVTM, CDR2 ANQGSEA. The CDR3 is 13 amino acids. The CDR3 region is CSVGQGAKETQYV. CDR3 nucleotides: TGCAGCGTTGGCCAGGGGGCGAAGGAGACCCAGTACGTC.

A few counts support this clonotype. This sequence joins TRBV7-3 and TRBJ2-2, with D hard to call. This CDR3 comprises 15 residues. Deletions cut 3 bases from V and 0 bases from J, with 8 bases between. Germline V gene sequence: CDR1 SGHTA, CDR2 FQGTGA. CDR3 bases: TGTGCCAGCAGCTTGGTAGCCTCGAACACCGGGGAGCTGTTTTTT. Translated: CASSLVASNTGELFF.

There are many counts of this clonotype. This sequence joins TRBV9 and TRBJ2-7, with TRBD2 matching over 9 bases. CDR1 and CDR2 (germline): SGDLS, YYNGEE. CDR3 length equals 14 residues. Losses at the gene ends were 3 bases for V and 6 bases for J; bases not matched to a gene: 7. The CDR3 loop reads CASSEGTSRSEQYF. The CDR3 DNA reads TGTGCCAGCAGCGAGGGGACTAGCCGTTCCGAGCAGTACTTC.

This clonotype was picked up many times. The V call is TRBV20-1, the J call TRBJ2-6; tentative D call: TRBD1 (5 bases). Germline loops: CDR1 DFQATT, CDR2 SNEGSKA (reference sequence). The germline V and J ends were trimmed by 6 bases and 1 base, with 10 bases remaining between them. The length of the CDR3 is 14 residues. CDR3 residues: CSAPQASGANVLTF. Written as DNA, the CDR3 is TGCAGTGCGCCACAGGCTTCTGGGGCCAACGTCCTGACTTTC.

V is TRBV29-1 and J is TRBJ1-5, with D possibly matching TRBD1 (5 bases). The CDR3 is 13 amino acids. The ends were cut back, 7 bases at V and 4 bases at J, with 14 bases in the middle. Germline CDR1 is SQVTM and CDR2 is ANQGSEA. In nucleotides, the CDR3 is TGCAGCGCTCAGGGTTATGGGAATCAGCCCCAGCATTTT. This codes for CSAQGYGNQPQHF.

This clonotype has a count of ten or more. This sequence may be a read error, since a much larger clone differs from it by one base. The chain uses TRBV11-2 and TRBJ1-2; 11 bases map to TRBD1. CDR1 is SGHAT and CDR2 is FQNNGV in the germline V gene. The J segment lost 4 bases and the V segment lost 5 bases, leaving 6 bases of the junction unmatched. This CDR3 is 15 amino acids long. The CDR3 coding sequence is TGTGCCAGCAGCCTCCGGGGACAGGGGGTCTATGGCTACACCTTC. Encoded protein: CASSLRGQGVYGYTF.

This clonotype showed up many times. CDR3: CASSSWDEQYF. CDR3 DNA sequence: TGTGCCAGCAGTTCTTGGGACGAGCAGTACTTC. The V gene is TRBV6-5, the J gene TRBJ2-7; D remains unclear. V lost 4 bases to trimming and J lost 5 bases, with 6 bases between them. The length of the CDR3 is 11 residues. The germline V gene has CDR1 MNHEY and CDR2 SVGAGI.

The gene calls are TRBV5-1 and TRBJ2-1; TRBD2 is a possible D gene (7 bases). The CDR3 is 14 amino acids. Per the germline V gene, CDR1 is SGHRS and CDR2 is YFSETQ. Deletions cut 6 bases from V and 9 bases from J, with 19 bases between. CDR3 in amino acids: CASTDWTGGGEQFF. CDR3 DNA sequence: TGCGCCAGCACAGATTGGACGGGGGGCGGTGAGCAGTTCTTC.

This clonotype occurred many times. The rearrangement uses TRBV20-1 and TRBJ2-7; the D call may be TRBD1 or TRBD2 (5 bases each). Germline CDR1 DFQATT, CDR2 SNEGSKA (reference sequence). Trimming pared 5 bases from V and 2 bases from J, leaving 19 bases between. The CDR3 is 15 amino acids. The CDR3 nucleotides are TGCAGTGCTTCCCGGACAACTAGAGCCACCTACGAGCAGTACTTC. It yields the protein CSASRTTRATYEQYF.

V and J are TRBV6-4 and TRBJ1-1; the D is unclear. The CDR3 extends over 13 amino acids. Germline V gene lookup returns CDR1 MRHNA and CDR2 SNTAGT. V was trimmed by 3 bases and J by 6 bases, leaving 11 bases between them. CDR3 sequence reads: CASSDDYTSEAFF. The CDR3 DNA reads TGTGCCAGCAGTGATGACTATACTTCTGAAGCTTTCTTT.

This clonotype has ten or more counts. The gene calls are TRBV5-1 and TRBJ1-2; possibly TRBD1 for D (6 bases). The CDR3 extends over 14 amino acids. Looked up from germline, CDR1 is SGHRS and CDR2 is YFSETQ. V gave up 7 bases and J gave up 2 bases, with 15 bases separating them. CDR3 sequence reads: CASAEDRANYGYTF. The DNA of the CDR3 is TGCGCCAGCGCTGAGGACAGAGCGAACTATGGCTACACCTTC.

This chain joins TRBV19 and TRBJ2-1, with D perhaps matching TRBD1 (7 bases). This CDR3 is built from 15 residues. Germline assignment: CDR1 LNHDA and CDR2 SQIVND (reference sequence). Trimming cost V 6 bases and J 10 bases, with 22 bases left between them. In DNA form, the CDR3 reads TGTGCCAGTAGCTTGGGGGGACAGTCGAGGGGCGAGCAGTTCTTC. Its protein product is CASSLGGQSRGEQFF.

This chain joins TRBV12-3 or TRBV12-4 and TRBJ2-3; TRBD2 matches at 8 bases. This CDR3 spans 17 amino acids. J was trimmed by 4 bases and V by 2 bases; bases with no gene match: 11. This CDR3 is CASSLQLAVTSADTQYF. Here the CDR3 DNA reads TGTGCCAGCAGTTTACAACTAGCGGTCACTAGCGCAGATACGCAGTATTTT.

This clonotype was seen more than once but under ten times. The J gene is TRBJ1-6, the V gene TRBV7-2; D is unclear. V was clipped by 2 bases and J by 2 bases, with 7 bases between them. This CDR3 has 15 residues. Germline lookup yields CDR1 SGHTA and CDR2 FQGNSA. In nucleotides, the CDR3 is TGTGCCAGCAGCTTACAGATACCCTATAATTCACCCCTCCACTTT. Its translation is CASSLQIPYNSPLHF.

V and J are TRBV12-3 or TRBV12-4 and TRBJ2-5; 9 bases agree with TRBD1. The junction had 9 bases not matched to a gene; V was cut back by 3 bases and J by 7 bases. This CDR3 comprises 15 residues. CDR3 residues: CASSFRDRDVGTQYF. The CDR3 DNA sequence: TGTGCCAGCAGTTTCCGGGACAGGGACGTGGGGACCCAGTACTTC.

The sample holds many counts of this clonotype. The CDR3 bases are TGTGCCAGTAGTAGGAGCGGGGTAACAGATACGCAGTATTTT. This codes for CASSRSGVTDTQYF. This sequence joins TRBV28 and TRBJ2-3; 7 bases agree with TRBD2. Germline V gene data show CDR1 as MDHEN and CDR2 as SYDVKM. Losses at the gene ends were 9 bases for V and 3 bases for J; bases not matched to a gene: 9. The CDR3 runs to 14 residues.

This clonotype has a count of ten or more. This chain links TRBV5-4 with TRBJ2-1; TRBD2 aligns across 10 bases. CDR3 length: 18 residues. Germline lookup yields CDR1 SGHNT and CDR2 YYREEE (reference sequence). V shed 0 bases and J 6 bases; nucleotides not matched to a gene: 12. DNA for the CDR3: TGTGCCAGCAGCTTGGTTGGTAGCGGGGGGCCGTTCTCCAATGAGCAGTTCTTC. This codes for CASSLVGSGGPFSNEQFF.

This clonotype was seen at least ten times. J is TRBJ2-7 and V is TRBV28, with 10 bases that match TRBD2. The germline V gene has CDR1 MDHEN and CDR2 SYDVKM. V lost 3 bases, J lost 3 bases, and 14 bases stayed unmatched. The CDR3 is 18 amino acids. The CDR3 protein is CASSLPSGSYNLNYEQYF. CDR3 DNA sequence: TGTGCCAGCAGTTTGCCTAGCGGGAGTTATAACCTTAACTACGAGCAGTACTTC.

This clonotype was observed at least ten times. V is TRBV20-1 and J is TRBJ2-7, with a weak D call TRBD2 (6 bases). Germline CDR1 DFQATT, CDR2 SNEGSKA (reference sequence). This CDR3 is 16 amino acids long. Trimming pared 1 base from V and 4 bases from J, leaving 20 bases between. CDR3: CSARVLLLGGTYEQYF. The CDR3 nucleotides read TGCAGTGCTAGAGTTTTACTCTTGGGGGGTACTTACGAGCAGTACTTC.

The J gene is TRBJ1-4, the V gene TRBV12-3 or TRBV12-4; D unresolved. This CDR3 is built from 15 residues. V lost 6 bases to trimming and J lost 3 bases, with 14 bases between them. The CDR3 region has the DNA TGTGCCAGCAGCCCGACCCGGTCTGCTAATGAAAAACTGTTTTTT. It is translated as CASSPTRSANEKLFF.